The subject of this entry is one T cell receptor beta chain. Its antigen remains unknown. J gave up 4 bases and V 2 bases, and 8 bases lay outside the gene matches. The germline gives CDR1 SGHRS, CDR2 YFSETQ. This CDR3 is built from 16 residues. This specimen comes from a study of cytomegalovirus exposure and HLA in healthy donors. Study-level points and caveats: Most TCRs appeared rarely, but some public TCRs recurred in many donors. Cytomegalovirus association was listed for about 170 TCR beta chains.

Clones were sequenced by immunoSEQ multiplex PCR, and TCRdb holds only the in-frame ones, with some missing. The repertoire has 70,000 or so clones, nearly 95% of them found once; the top ten carry 1.5% to 1.8%. The donors were part of the roughly 130-subject validation cohort, which stood apart from the roughly 670-subject first cohort. Sequenced material: PBMCs. This rearrangement joins TRBV5-1 to TRBJ2-1; TRBD1 matches at 8 bases. This TCR was recovered from a man younger than 30 in good health and CMV-seropositive. CDR3 sequence reads: CASSFQGTGGYNEQFF. CDR3 sequence (DNA): TGCGCCAGCAGCTTTCAAGGGACAGGTGGATACAATGAGCAGTTCTTC.